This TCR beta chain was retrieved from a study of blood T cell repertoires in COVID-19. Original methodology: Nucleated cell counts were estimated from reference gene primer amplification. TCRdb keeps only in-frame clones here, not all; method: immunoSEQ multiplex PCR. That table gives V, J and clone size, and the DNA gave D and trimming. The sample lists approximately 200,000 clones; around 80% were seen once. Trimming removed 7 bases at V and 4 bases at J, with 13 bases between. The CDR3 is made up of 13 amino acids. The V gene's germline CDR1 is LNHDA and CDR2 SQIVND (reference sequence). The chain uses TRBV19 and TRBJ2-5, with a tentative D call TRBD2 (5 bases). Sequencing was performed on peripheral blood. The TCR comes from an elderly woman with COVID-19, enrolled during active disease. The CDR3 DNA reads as TGTGCCAGTACTCCGACTAATAGAGAGACCCAGTACTTC. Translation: CASTPTNRETQYF.